This T cell receptor beta chain emerged from a study of a mutant IDH1 vaccine in newly diagnosed glioma. About the study: V12 corresponded to week 35 and V13 to week 47.

CDR3 length equals 13 residues. The V gene lost 6 bases and the J gene lost 1 base, with 9 bases spanning the gap. Germline CDR1 is MNHEY and CDR2 is SVGAGI. TCRdb's copy holds only in-frame clones and misses some; the assay was immunoSEQ multiplex PCR. The repertoire has about 33,000 clones, roughly 70% of them found once; the top ten carry over 7.5%. In the case of this clone: Its matching antigen is unknown.

Time point: week 47, end of study. A 20-mer mutant IDH1 peptide at 300 ug was injected subcutaneously with topical imiquimod. The donor cohort comprised cases of new WHO grade 3 or 4 IDH1-mutant, ATRX-lost astrocytoma. The source of this sequence is a man between 35 and 55 years old with glioma. The chain employs TRBV6-5 and TRBJ1-2, with unresolved D. Specimen: PBMCs, collected from a glioma patient whose treatment included an IDH1 peptide vaccine. CDR3 bases: TGTGCCAGCAGAAGGCAGGATAACTATGGCTACACCTTC. As protein: CASRRQDNYGYTF.